This T cell receptor beta chain is from a study of shared clonotypes between healthy human individuals. In the case of this clone: Its target is not known.

Profiling relied on immunoSEQ multiplex PCR, and the TCRdb table lists in-frame clones only, not all of them. The sample lists around 330,000 clones, approximately 74% occurring once. The study's findings and limits: Rarefaction showed that sequencing of sorted subsets was incomplete (despite large depth). On the whole, naive subsets had larger estimated richness than memory subsets had.

Germline-derived CDR1 and CDR2 are SNHLY and FYNNEI. The CDR3 covers 14 residues. Trimming pared 7 bases from V and 0 bases from J, leaving 10 bases between. The gene calls are TRBV2 and TRBJ2-4; the D is unclear. The TCR was taken from a man aged 30 to 45 in good health. The sample consisted of memory CD4+ T cells sorted from blood. Documented subset: CD45RA-negative fraction. The CDR3 nucleotides read TGTGCCAGCACCCCAAGGATAGCCAAAAACATTCAGTACTTC. Translation gives CASTPRIAKNIQYF.